This T cell receptor (beta chain) comes out of a study of control samples from healthy donors and cancer patients. Trimming removed 0 bases at V and 7 bases at J, with 7 bases between. This CDR3 spans 12 amino acids. Germline values: CDR1 SGHNT, CDR2 YYREEE (reference sequence). Clones were sequenced by immunoSEQ multiplex PCR, and TCRdb holds only the in-frame ones, with some missing. This sample has 170,000 or so clones; around 90% occur once, and the top ten carry roughly 1.3%. The V gene is TRBV5-4, the J gene TRBJ1-1; D remains unclear. Sequencing was carried out using blood. The TCR was taken from a woman aged 45-60 years in good health. The CDR3 DNA sequence: TGTGCCAGCAGCTTGGGGCACAGTGAAGCTTTCTTT. This sequence encodes CASSLGHSEAFF.